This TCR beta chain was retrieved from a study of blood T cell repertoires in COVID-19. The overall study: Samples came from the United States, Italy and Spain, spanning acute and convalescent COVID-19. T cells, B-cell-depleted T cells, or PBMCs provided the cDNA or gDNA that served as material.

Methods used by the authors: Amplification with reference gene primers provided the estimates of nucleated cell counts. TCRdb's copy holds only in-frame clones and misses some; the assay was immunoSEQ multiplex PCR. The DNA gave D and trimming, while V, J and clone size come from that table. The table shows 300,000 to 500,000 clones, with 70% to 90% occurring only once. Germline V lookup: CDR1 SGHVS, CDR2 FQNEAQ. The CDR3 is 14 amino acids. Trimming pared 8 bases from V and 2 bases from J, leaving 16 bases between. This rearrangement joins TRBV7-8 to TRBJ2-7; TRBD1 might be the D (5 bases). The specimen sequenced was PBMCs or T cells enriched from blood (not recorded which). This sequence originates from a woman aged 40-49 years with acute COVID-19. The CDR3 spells CASALQQATYEQYF. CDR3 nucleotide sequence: TGTGCCAGCGCCTTACAACAGGCAACCTACGAGCAGTACTTC.